The next 30 T cell receptor beta chains were all read from a single sample in a study of circulating and synovial CD4+ cells in juvenile arthritis. Sequencing used immunoSEQ multiplex PCR; TCRdb keeps in-frame clones, though not all of them. Found here are roughly 2,000 clones, more than 85% of them singletons; the top ten hold around 2%. The sample taken for sequencing was HLA-DR+ CD4+ T cells from blood. The sample's subset: circulating pathogenic-like lymphocytes, sorted as HLA-DR+CD14-CD3+CD4+CD25low/- blood T cells. The source is a human donor with juvenile idiopathic arthritis.

The V and J genes are TRBV30 and TRBJ1-1; a weak D match, TRBD1 (6 bases). Trimming took off 5 bases at V and 1 base at J, with 11 bases between the two ends. The CDR3 extends over 13 amino acids. Germline V CDR1 and CDR2: GTSNPN, SVGIG (reference sequence). CDR3 protein: CAWWDTRNTEAFF. In nucleotides, the CDR3 is TGTGCCTGGTGGGACACCCGGAACACTGAAGCTTTCTTT.

The chain combines TRBV7-3 with TRBJ2-1, with 15 bases fitting TRBD2. Germline CDR1 is SGHTA and CDR2 is FQGTGA. The trim removed 4 bases at V and 4 bases at J, leaving 2 bases unmatched. This CDR3 region has 16 residues. This chain's CDR3 is CASSSGTSGGYNEQFF. The CDR3, as DNA: TGTGCCAGCAGCTCCGGGACTAGCGGGGGGTACAATGAGCAGTTCTTC.

The gene calls are TRBV4-2 and TRBJ2-5, with TRBD2 identical over 9 bases. The CDR3 loop spans 17 amino acids. Per germline, CDR1 LGHNA and CDR2 YNFKEQ. Trimming at V came to 0 bases and at J to 5 bases, leaving 10 bases not matched to a gene. CDR3 sequence reads: CASSQDMGGGASETQYF. Written as DNA, the CDR3 is TGTGCCAGCAGCCAAGATATGGGCGGGGGGGCCTCGGAGACCCAGTACTTC.

This chain links TRBV11-3 with TRBJ2-3; D is perhaps TRBD2 (6 bases). Trimming removed 5 bases from V and 2 bases from J, with 11 bases in between. Germline values: CDR1 SGHNT, CDR2 YENEEA. The CDR3 has 14 amino acids. The CDR3 sequence is CASSQAGATDTQYF. The CDR3 region has the DNA TGTGCCAGCAGCCAAGCGGGTGCCACAGATACGCAGTATTTT.

J is TRBJ1-5 and V is TRBV28, with D perhaps TRBD1 (5 bases). Germline CDR1 and CDR2: MDHEN and SYDVKM. This CDR3 contains 15 residues. V was clipped by 6 bases and J by 1 base, with 13 bases between them. CDR3 amino acids: CASRMEGSSNQPQHF. DNA of the CDR3: TGTGCCAGCAGAATGGAGGGGTCGAGCAATCAGCCCCAGCATTTT.

The V gene is TRBV7-2, the J gene TRBJ1-2, with a tentative D call TRBD1 (5 bases). Trimming shortened V by 2 bases and J by 2 bases, and 9 bases separated the two germline ends. Germline loops: CDR1 SGHTA, CDR2 FQGNSA. The CDR3 length is 14 residues. CDR3 bases: TGTGCCAGCAGCTTAAAAGGGGTAAACTATGGCTACACCTTC. Its translation is CASSLKGVNYGYTF. Combining the CDR3 with reference TRBV7-2 and TRBJ1-2 gives the whole variable domain GAGVSQSPSNKVTEKGKDVELRCDPISGHTALYWYRQSLGQGLEFLIYFQGNSAPDKSGLPSDRFSAERTGGSVSTLTIQRTQQEDSAVYLCASSLKGVNYGYTFGSGTRLTVV.

The rearrangement links TRBV27 to TRBJ2-7, with D possibly being TRBD1 (5 bases). The CDR3 is 15 amino acids. Germline lookup yields CDR1 MNHEY and CDR2 SMNVEV (reference sequence). Trimming pared 2 bases from V and 5 bases from J, leaving 16 bases between. DNA for the CDR3: TGTGCCAGCAGTTTAAGCTACGGGCCACAGGACGAGCAGTACTTC. Protein sequence: CASSLSYGPQDEQYF.

The chain links TRBV5-1 to TRBJ1-3; D is perhaps TRBD1 (6 bases). Per the germline V gene, CDR1 is SGHRS and CDR2 is YFSETQ. The CDR3 has 16 amino acids. V was cut by 0 bases and J by 1 base, with 11 bases left in between. The chain's CDR3 is CASSLGDTLSGNTIYF. The CDR3 nucleotides read TGCGCCAGCAGCTTGGGGGACACCTTATCTGGAAACACCATATATTTT.

The chain employs TRBV7-9 and TRBJ2-5, with D maybe TRBD1 (6 bases). Germline assignment: CDR1 SEHNR and CDR2 FQNEAQ (reference sequence). The CDR3 loop spans 19 amino acids. The V gene lost 2 bases and the J gene lost 5 bases, with 27 bases spanning the gap. CDR3 in DNA: TGTGCCAGCAGCTTAATAACGTCCAAGCGAGGGGGATGGGGGGAGACCCAGTACTTC. Residues: CASSLITSKRGGWGETQYF.

This CDR3 reads CASSVAGVGTYNEQFF. CDR3 DNA: TGTGCCAGCAGCGTAGCGGGGGTGGGCACCTACAATGAGCAGTTCTTC. The V gene is TRBV9, the J gene TRBJ2-1, with D perhaps TRBD2 (6 bases). This CDR3 is built from 16 residues. Germline V CDR1 and CDR2: SGDLS, YYNGEE. V gave up 0 bases and J gave up 2 bases, with 12 bases separating them.

Here the CDR3 DNA reads TGTGCCAGCAGCGTCGGACAGGCCTCCTACGAGCAGTACTTC. Protein product: CASSVGQASYEQYF. J is TRBJ2-7 and V is TRBV9, with 7 bases fitting TRBD1. CDR1 is SGDLS and CDR2 is YYNGEE in the germline V gene. This CDR3 is 14 amino acids long. V lost 2 bases and J lost 0; bases outside the gene matches: 2.

The chain is built from TRBV12-5 and TRBJ1-5; no firm D call. Germline V gene sequence: CDR1 LGHNT, CDR2 FRNRAP. This CDR3 has 12 amino acids. V was shortened by 5 bases and J by 9 bases, with 11 bases between the two germline ends. This CDR3 reads CASGLDLGPQHF. CDR3 DNA: TGTGCTAGTGGTCTAGACCTTGGGCCCCAGCATTTT.

The chain joins TRBV14 to TRBJ2-7, with TRBD1 as a possible D gene (5 bases). V dropped 1 base and J dropped 3 bases, with 16 bases sitting between them. The germline gives CDR1 SGHDN, CDR2 FVKESK. This CDR3 region has 16 residues. The CDR3 region is CASSQVGLPRGYEQYF. The DNA for the CDR3 is TGTGCCAGCAGCCAAGTCGGGCTTCCAAGGGGCTACGAGCAGTACTTC. The whole variable domain, remainder taken from reference TRBV14 and TRBJ2-7, is EAGVTQFPSHSVIEKGQTVTLRCDPISGHDNLYWYRRVMGKEIKFLLHFVKESKQDESGMPNNRFLAERTGGTYSTLKVQPAELEDSGVYFCASSQVGLPRGYEQYFGPGTRLTVT.

J is TRBJ2-3 and V is TRBV5-1, with 7 bases aligning to TRBD1. The CDR3 consists of 14 residues. CDR1 and CDR2 from the germline V gene are SGHRS and YFSETQ. V lost 6 bases and J lost 2; bases outside the gene matches: 6. CDR3 amino acids: CASKTGQDTDTQYF. The DNA for the CDR3 is TGCGCCAGCAAGACAGGGCAGGACACAGATACGCAGTATTTT.

V gene TRBV4-1 combines with J gene TRBJ2-1, with 9 nucleotides matching TRBD1. Germline V gene data show CDR1 as MGHRA and CDR2 as YSYEKL. V was clipped by 4 bases and J by 4 bases; unmatched bases: 8. This CDR3 is 16 amino acids long. This CDR3 is CASSLTGGNLYNEQFF. The CDR3 region has the DNA TGCGCCAGCAGCCTAACAGGGGGCAATCTGTACAATGAGCAGTTCTTC.

The J gene is TRBJ2-3, the V gene TRBV7-2, with TRBD2 matching 7 bases. Germline V gives CDR1 SGHTA, CDR2 FQGNSA. CDR3 length: 15 amino acids. J lost 1 base, V lost 1 base, and 2 bases had no gene match. CDR3 sequence reads: CASSLGRGGTDTQYF. Written as DNA, the CDR3 is TGTGCCAGCAGCTTAGGTCGGGGGGGCACAGATACGCAGTATTTT.

The chain has TRBV6-5 and TRBJ2-3, with D perhaps TRBD2 (6 bases). Germline CDR1 MNHEY, CDR2 SVGAGI. This CDR3 contains 13 residues. V lost 10 bases and J 0 bases, leaving 11 bases between the germline ends. CDR3: CATRDFSTDTQYF. CDR3 coding DNA: TGTGCCACCAGGGACTTTAGCACAGATACGCAGTATTTT.

The chain joins TRBV7-2 to TRBJ2-1, with TRBD2 identical over 7 bases. There are 14 residues in the CDR3. The germline V gene has CDR1 SGHTA and CDR2 FQGNSA. V shed 4 bases, J shed 9 bases, and the junction held 9 bases outside the gene matches. The CDR3 is CASSWAGLLIEQFF. CDR3 DNA: TGTGCCAGCAGCTGGGCGGGACTACTTATTGAGCAGTTCTTC.

This chain connects TRBV5-6 to TRBJ1-3, with D uncertain. Trimming removed 4 bases at V and 1 base at J, with 9 bases between. In germline, CDR1 is SGHDT, CDR2 YYEEEE. CDR3 length equals 14 residues. As DNA, the CDR3 is TGTGCCAGCAGCGCGACTTATTCTGGAAACACCATATATTTT. Its translation is CASSATYSGNTIYF.

This clone was recorded only once. This rearrangement joins TRBV7-2 to TRBJ2-1; TRBD2 matches 8 bases. CDR1 SGHTA and CDR2 FQGNSA come from the germline V gene. The CDR3 contains 14 residues. Germline trimming cut 5 bases from V and 6 bases from J; bases unmatched to any gene: 6. CDR3 in DNA: TGTGCCAGCAGCCAGAGACTAGCGTCCAATGAGCAGTTCTTC. The encoded protein is CASSQRLASNEQFF.

This CDR3 reads CSVGYSNQPQHF. The CDR3 DNA sequence: TGCAGCGTTGGTTATAGCAATCAGCCCCAGCATTTT. This chain uses TRBV29-1 with TRBJ1-5; D gene ambiguous. The CDR3 runs 12 residues. The V end lost 4 bases, the J end lost 0 bases, and 4 bases lay between the germline ends. The germline gives CDR1 SQVTM, CDR2 ANQGSEA.

The chain has TRBV10-3 and TRBJ1-5, with 7 bases matching TRBD1. The CDR3 is made up of 17 amino acids. Germline V gene data show CDR1 as ENHRY and CDR2 as SYGVKD. J was trimmed by 0 bases and V by 0 bases; bases with no gene match: 5. CDR3: CAISESPGTDSNQPQHF. CDR3 coding DNA: TGTGCCATCAGTGAGTCGCCCGGGACAGATAGCAATCAGCCCCAGCATTTT.

The J gene is TRBJ2-3, the V gene TRBV4-1; 7 positions agree with TRBD2. Trimming cost V 0 bases and J 2 bases; bases outside gene matches: 8. The CDR3 covers 17 residues. The V gene's germline CDR1 is MGHRA and CDR2 YSYEKL. CDR3: CASSQDATAGTTDTQYF. The CDR3 coding sequence is TGCGCCAGCAGCCAAGATGCAACAGCGGGAACCACAGATACGCAGTATTTT.

V is TRBV27 and J is TRBJ2-7, with 10 bases lining up with TRBD1. The CDR3 consists of 14 residues. Germline-derived CDR1 and CDR2 are MNHEY and SMNVEV (reference sequence). Trimming took 5 bases from V and 6 from J; bases not matched to a gene: 7. CDR3 amino acids: CASSLTGGPFEQYF. The CDR3 DNA reads as TGTGCCAGCAGTCTGACAGGGGGCCCGTTCGAGCAGTACTTC.

CDR3 region: CASSRDSPGEQYF. In DNA, the CDR3 is TGTGCCAGCAGCAGGGACTCGCCTGGGGAGCAGTACTTC. The genes are TRBV5-6 and TRBJ2-7, with D maybe TRBD2 (6 bases). CDR1 is SGHDT and CDR2 is YYEEEE in the germline V gene. The CDR3 totals 13 residues. V gave up 4 bases and J gave up 7 bases, with 15 bases separating them.

The V call is TRBV6-1, the J call TRBJ2-1; TRBD2 matches at 9 bases. With 5 bases clipped from V and 3 bases from J, the junction kept 5 bases outside the gene matches. The CDR3 is 15 amino acids. The germline V gene has CDR1 MNHNS and CDR2 SASEGT. The CDR3 DNA reads TGTGCCAGCAGTCCCCGGACTAGCGTCTACAATGAGCAGTTCTTC. Protein: CASSPRTSVYNEQFF.

The V gene is TRBV5-1, the J gene TRBJ2-3, with D unclear. With 4 bases removed from V and 2 bases from J, the gap between germline ends came to 17 bases. The CDR3 consists of 16 residues. Looked up from germline, CDR1 is SGHRS and CDR2 is YFSETQ. CDR3 region: CASSIKTPQFTDTQYF. For the CDR3, the DNA is TGCGCCAGCAGCATTAAGACACCTCAATTCACAGATACGCAGTATTTT.

The chain couples TRBV6-5 to TRBJ2-1, with TRBD2 identical over 8 bases. CDR1 and CDR2 (germline): MNHEY, SVGAGI. V gave up 2 bases and J gave up 2 bases; unmatched junction bases: 5. This CDR3 spans 16 amino acids. The DNA for the CDR3 is TGTGCCAGCAGTTACGGAGCGGGGGACGCCTACAATGAGCAGTTCTTC. Residues: CASSYGAGDAYNEQFF.

V and J are TRBV5-1 and TRBJ2-5; 9 bases map to TRBD1. Germline V gives CDR1 SGHRS, CDR2 YFSETQ. CDR3 length equals 14 residues. Trimming took 4 bases from V and 5 from J; bases not matched to a gene: 6. The CDR3 loop reads CASSTGQGRETQYF. In DNA form, the CDR3 reads TGCGCCAGCAGCACGGGACAGGGTCGCGAGACCCAGTACTTC.

The chain employs TRBV21-1 and TRBJ2-7; TRBD1, as called in the table, went unchecked against the DNA. TRBV21-1 is a pseudogene segment. There are 16 residues in the CDR3. CDR3 nucleotides: TGTGCCAGCACCCTCTTTAGGCAGGGCCACTCCTACGAGCAGTACTTC. Translation gives CASTLFRQGHSYEQYF.